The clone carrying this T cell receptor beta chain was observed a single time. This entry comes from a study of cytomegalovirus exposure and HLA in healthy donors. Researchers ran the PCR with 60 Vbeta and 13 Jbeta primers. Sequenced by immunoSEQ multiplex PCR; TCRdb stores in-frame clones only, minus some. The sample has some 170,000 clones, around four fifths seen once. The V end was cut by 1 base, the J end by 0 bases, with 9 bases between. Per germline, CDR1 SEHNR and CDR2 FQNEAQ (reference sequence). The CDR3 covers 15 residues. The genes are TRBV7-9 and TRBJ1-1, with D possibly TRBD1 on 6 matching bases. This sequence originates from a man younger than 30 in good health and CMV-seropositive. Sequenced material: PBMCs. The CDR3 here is CASSLEGHLNTEAFF. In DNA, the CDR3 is TGTGCCAGCAGCTTAGAGGGACACCTGAACACTGAAGCTTTCTTT.